This T cell receptor (beta chain) was observed in a study of cytotoxic CD8 clonotypes in ibrutinib-treated CLL. Across the whole study: By median 68 months, roughly twelve had progressed and around 14 stayed remitted; responses had been 2 complete and around 24 partial. It was after a median roughly eleven months of treatment, range 6 to 36, that response samples were taken. Average yields of roughly 260,000 productive templates and 75,000 to 95,000 productive rearrangements characterized the samples.

A remark on this clone: Its antigen is not known.

Study-wide findings and caveats: Measured clonality at baseline was greater than in age-matched healthy donors and tracked with circulating CD8+ T-cell counts.

Profiling relied on immunoSEQ multiplex PCR, and the TCRdb table lists in-frame clones only, not all of them. This table has more than 85,000 clones, about 72% appearing once. Germline CDR1 and CDR2: SGHTA and FQGNSA. CDR3 length equals 15 residues. Trimming took 3 bases from V and 4 from J; bases not matched to a gene: 7. This rearrangement joins TRBV7-2 to TRBJ1-2; TRBD1 matches at 8 bases. The clonotype was recovered from a human donor with chronic lymphocytic leukemia. The sequencing here drew on PBMCs, taken after 12 months of ibrutinib treatment. The CDR3 loop reads CASSLDRVGRYGYTF. Written as DNA, the CDR3 is TGTGCCAGCAGCTTGGACAGGGTAGGCCGCTATGGCTACACCTTC.